The clone carrying this T cell receptor (beta chain) has a handful of counts. No antigen is known for it. The sample originates from a study of OX40 agonist ivuxolimab in advanced cancers. Study-level background: Cohort: 80% to 90% men, mean age around 60, aged about 20 to 79.

Data came from immunoSEQ multiplex PCR; TCRdb stores just in-frame clones and leaves some out. The table lists tens of thousands of clones, 70% to 90% of them singletons. Study-wide findings and caveats: Expanded peripheral T cell antigen specificity was not determined.

Source: CD4+ or CD8+ T cells sorted from blood, taken in a trial of the OX40 agonist ivuxolimab. This receptor was obtained from an adult with an advanced solid tumor such as melanoma, head and neck, liver or kidney cancer.

CDR3 loop: CASSQVHGPSYNEQFF. The CDR3 DNA is TGCGCCAGCAGCCAAGTCCATGGCCCCTCCTACAATGAGCAGTTCTTC. The chain combines TRBV4-1 with TRBJ2-1; D unresolved. Germline V lookup: CDR1 MGHRA, CDR2 YSYEKL. The CDR3 contains 16 residues. V was pared by 1 base and J by 0 bases, with 10 bases between.